These T cell receptor beta chains were read from a single sample in a study of post-analysis software for immune sequencing data. TCRdb fed the PCR reads into MiXCR, producing one record per CDR3 protein. The table records roughly 730,000 distinct CDR3 sequences, roughly 27% of them present only once. Sample: blood. The source of these receptors is a girl between 10 and 17 years old with multiple sclerosis. CDR3s include the opening cysteine and the closing phenylalanine or tryptophan. The D gene is left open where the match is weak. Not every row has a clone size; where given, it reads once, few, many or a size class.

>TRBJ2-4|TRBV6-2/TRBV6-3|NA|many
TGTGCCAGCGCCGGAGGGAACCGACAGTCAAACATTCAGTACTTC
CASAGGNRQSNIQYF
>TRBJ2-7|TRBV3-1|TRBD2|few
TGTGCCAGCAGCCAAGGGACTAGCGGTTCTGGCGAGCAGTACTTC
CASSQGTSGSGEQYF
>TRBJ2-7|TRBV5-1|TRBD2|NA
TGCGCCAGCAGCCCAGGGACTAGCGGGTTCCTCTCCTACGAGCAGTACTTC
CASSPGTSGFLSYEQYF
>TRBJ2-3|TRBV28|NA|NA
TGTGCCAGCACCGCGGGGTGGGTCACAGATACGCAGTATTTT
CASTAGWVTDTQYF
>TRBJ2-7|TRBV4-3|TRBD1|NA
TGCGCCAGCAGCCCGGGACAGGGGGTTGGCGAGCAGTACTTC
CASSPGQGVGEQYF
>TRBJ2-3|TRBV25-1|TRBD2|NA
TGTGCCAGCAGGCGTGCGGGGGGGATAGATACGCAGTATTTT
CASRRAGGIDTQYF
>TRBJ1-2|TRBV7-9|NA|few
TGTGCCAGCAGCTTAGTTCTTAGTGGCTACACCTTC
CASSLVLSGYTF
>TRBJ2-5|TRBV11-1|NA|NA
TGTGCCAGCAGCTTAGTTCCACTGTGGACCCAGTACTTC
CASSLVPLWTQYF
>TRBJ1-6|TRBV5-1|NA|NA
TGCGCCAGCAGCAAGGGACGGAACTATAATTCACCCCTCCACTTT
CASSKGRNYNSPLHF
>TRBJ2-7|TRBV20-1|TRBD2|NA
TGCAGTGCTAGTCTATACACTAGCGACTCCTACGAGCAGTACTTC
CSASLYTSDSYEQYF
>TRBJ2-7|TRBV5-5|NA|NA
TGTGCCAGCAGCTTGGCCGGCAGCGTAGTCTACGAGCAGTACTTC
CASSLAGSVVYEQYF
>TRBJ2-1|TRBV29-1|TRBD2|few
TGCAGCGTTGTCCCTTCTAGCGGGAGTCGGGGCACCTACAATGAGCAGTTCTTC
CSVVPSSGSRGTYNEQFF
>TRBJ2-3|TRBV15|NA|NA
TGTGCCACCAGCAGTCCTAGGGAAGGCGCAGATACGCAGTATTTT
CATSSPREGADTQYF
>TRBJ2-2|TRBV6-5|NA|NA
TGTGCCAGCATCGTGTGGGGGTCTGGGGAGCTGTTTTTT
CASIVWGSGELFF
>TRBJ2-1|TRBV7-2|NA|NA
TGTGCCAGCAGCTTCGGGATTTCTGAGCAGTTCTTC
CASSFGISEQFF
>TRBJ1-1|TRBV7-6|NA|few
TGTGCCAGCAGCTTAGGCGCCCGGGGGGCGGGTGAAGCTTTCTTT
CASSLGARGAGEAFF
>TRBJ1-2|TRBV7-9|TRBD1|many
TGTGCCAGCAGCGACTGGGACAGGGCCTATGGCTACACCTTC
CASSDWDRAYGYTF
>TRBJ1-2|TRBV20-1|NA|NA
TGCAGTGCTGGGGACCTCGAGGGAGGCTACACCTTC
CSAGDLEGGYTF
>TRBJ1-1|TRBV5-1|NA|NA
TGCGCCAGCAGCTTGAGGTCTGCCACCACGAACACTGAAGCTTTCTTT
CASSLRSATTNTEAFF
>TRBJ1-5|TRBV12-3/TRBV12-4|NA|NA
TGTGCCAGCAGTTTGCGCCAGGGGCACCAGCCCCAGCATTTT
CASSLRQGHQPQHF
>TRBJ1-5|TRBV6-5|NA|few
TGTGCCAGCAGTTACTCGAGTGGCAATCAGCCCCAGCATTTT
CASSYSSGNQPQHF
>TRBJ2-5|TRBV7-2|NA|NA
TGTGCCGGCAGCTCAGGGGGGGAAAAAAAGGAGACCCAGTACTTC
CAGSSGGEKKETQYF
>TRBJ2-1|TRBV20-1|TRBD2|NA
TGCAGTGCTCTCCAGACTAGCGGGAGGTACAATGAGCAGTTCTTC
CSALQTSGRYNEQFF
>TRBJ1-4|TRBV28|TRBD1|NA
TGTGCCAGCAGCCGACGGACAGGGGGCGTTGAAAAACTGTTTTTT
CASSRRTGGVEKLFF
>TRBJ1-2|TRBV6-2/TRBV6-3|NA|few
TGTGCCAGCAGCAAAACAAGGAGGGCTCCCATGGGGGATAACTATGGCTACACCTTC
CASSKTRRAPMGDNYGYTF
>TRBJ2-3|TRBV14|NA|NA
TGTGCCAGCAGCCAATCCCGTCACCGGGCGGGAGATACGCAGTATTTT
CASSQSRHRAGDTQYF
>TRBJ2-7|TRBV27|NA|NA
TGTGTCAGCAGTCCCGGCGGAGGCCGTATGTACGAGCAGTACTTC
CVSSPGGGRMYEQYF
>TRBJ2-7|TRBV9|NA|NA
TGTGCCAGCAGCTGGAAACAGTGTTCCGAGCAGTACTTC
CASSWKQCSEQYF
>TRBJ1-1|TRBV12-3/TRBV12-4|NA|NA
TGTGCCAGCAGTTTAGCTAGACAGCTTATGAACACTGAAGCTTTCTTT
CASSLARQLMNTEAFF
>TRBJ2-1|TRBV29-1|TRBD1|few
TGCAGCGTTGAAGAACGGACAGGGATCTACAATGAGCAGTTCTTC
CSVEERTGIYNEQFF
>TRBJ1-1|TRBV5-5|NA|NA
TGTGCCAGCAGCTTGAGGACACCGTCGAACACTGAAGCTTTCTTT
CASSLRTPSNTEAFF
>TRBJ2-5|TRBV7-6|NA|few
TGTGCCAGCAGCTTTAGGGGAAGAGAGACCCAGTACTTC
CASSFRGRETQYF
>TRBJ2-5|TRBV9|NA|NA
TGTGCCAGCAGCCCCCACGAGAGTGGGACCCAGTACTTC
CASSPHESGTQYF
>TRBJ2-3|TRBV5-1|TRBD2|few
TGCGCCAGCAGACCCGGGACTAGCGGGAGCACAGATACGCAGTATTTT
CASRPGTSGSTDTQYF
>TRBJ2-7|TRBV14|NA|NA
TGTTCCAGCAGTCGACAGGCCCTCCTTAGCTCCTACAATGAGCAGTACTTC
CSSSRQALLSSYNEQYF
>TRBJ2-1|TRBV10-2|NA|NA
TGCGCCAGCAAGATTAGGACGCCCGGCAATGAGCAGTTCTTC
CASKIRTPGNEQFF
>TRBJ2-1|TRBV29-1|NA|NA
TGCAGCGCACGCCACTACGCACAAAACAGGGGGGGGCGGCCTAGCTCCTACAATGAGCAGTTCTTC
CSARHYAQNRGGRPSSYNEQFF
>TRBJ1-1|TRBV7-9|NA|NA
TGTGCCAGCAGCTCCCCCAGAGACAGACCGAACACTGAAGCTTTCTTT
CASSSPRDRPNTEAFF
>TRBJ2-7|TRBV27|TRBD1|few
TGTGCCAGCAGTTCCAGACAGGGGCCCTCCTACGAGCAGTACTTC
CASSSRQGPSYEQYF
>TRBJ1-4|TRBV6-5|NA|NA
TGTGCCAGCAGTCAACCGGGACTGAGGAATGAAAAACTGTTTTTT
CASSQPGLRNEKLFF
>TRBJ2-7|TRBV27|TRBD1|NA
TGTGCCAGCAGTCAGACCGGGACAGGGGGATGGGAGCAGTACTTC
CASSQTGTGGWEQYF
>TRBJ2-1|TRBV29-1|TRBD2|NA
TGCAGCGTACTAGCGGGAGTTTACAATGAGCAGTTCTTC
CSVLAGVYNEQFF
>TRBJ1-4|TRBV6-6|NA|NA
TGTGCCAGCAGTCCGGGACGGATTAATGAAAAACTGTTTTTT
CASSPGRINEKLFF
>TRBJ1-4|TRBV20-1|TRBD1|few
TGCAGTGCTGGGCCCGGCCACAGGGGAGAAAAACTGTTTTTT
CSAGPGHRGEKLFF
>TRBJ1-1|TRBV28|NA|NA
TGTGCCAGCAGTCCCCCGCGGGGGGGAGGCACTGAAGCTTTCTTT
CASSPPRGGGTEAFF
>TRBJ2-3|TRBV6-2/TRBV6-3|TRBD1|NA
TGTGCCAGCAGTACCGACAGGGGCCCGGCAGATACGCAGTATTTT
CASSTDRGPADTQYF
>TRBJ1-2|TRBV20-1|NA|few
TGCAGTGCTAGAGAGCGGGGCACTAACTATGGCTACACCTTC
CSARERGTNYGYTF
>TRBJ2-5|TRBV10-3|NA|NA
TGTGCCGTAGGGTTGGAGCGGGCCCTCAATGAGCAGTACTTC
CAVGLERALNEQYF
>TRBJ1-5|TRBV13|NA|NA
TGTGCCAGCAGCCAGGGGTTAGGAACGGCCCAGCATTTT
CASSQGLGTAQHF
>TRBJ1-1|TRBV20-1|NA|NA
TGCAGTGCTAGAGTTCCTACCAGGACAGTTCCTACTGAAGCTTTCTTT
CSARVPTRTVPTEAFF
>TRBJ2-3|TRBV27|NA|few
TGTGCCAGCAGCCCCCTTCTGGGCGGTAGCACAGATACGCAGTATTTT
CASSPLLGGSTDTQYF
>TRBJ2-1|TRBV10-3|NA|few
TGTGCCATCAGTGAAGGGGGGACTCCTCTCAATGAGCAGTTCTTC
CAISEGGTPLNEQFF
>TRBJ1-2|TRBV20-1|NA|few
TGCAGTGCTAGAGATGGCCTTACCCCTATGGGCTACACCTTC
CSARDGLTPMGYTF